This paragraph covers one T cell receptor beta chain sequence. The antigen remains undetermined. The CDR3 covers 19 residues. J gave up 0 bases and V 5 bases, and 14 bases lay outside the gene matches. CDR1 and CDR2 (germline): SEHNR, FQNEAQ (reference sequence). This specimen belongs to a study of T cells in localized non-small cell lung cancer. TCRdb's copy holds only in-frame clones and misses some; the assay was immunoSEQ multiplex PCR. The sample records under 150,000 clones, around 89% being singletons. Study-level points and caveats: The study detected a median roughly 50 of the top 100 tumor clones in adjacent lung. The study sequenced only one region of the tumor. As a result, intratumor heterogeneity could not be excluded and remains possible.

The material sequenced was peripheral blood, taken before any cancer treatment. The origin of this receptor is a female donor over 55 with stage I lung adenocarcinoma. The V and J genes are TRBV7-9 and TRBJ2-3, with 10 bases lining up with TRBD2. The CDR3, as DNA: TGTGCCAGCAGCCCCCGCGGGGCTAGCGGGAGCTGGAGCACAGATACGCAGTATTTT. Its protein is CASSPRGASGSWSTDTQYF.